What follows is one T cell receptor beta chain and its context. V lost 1 base and J 5 bases, leaving 15 bases between the germline ends. The length of the CDR3 is 15 residues. Germline V gene lookup returns CDR1 SGHRS and CDR2 YFSETQ. The source of the sample is a study of graft-versus-host responses after intestinal transplantation. Study in general: Multivisceral, liver-intestinal, or isolated intestinal transplants were given to recipients.

The method was immunoSEQ multiplex PCR; TCRdb's version includes in-frame clones alone and lacks a portion of them. The sample consists of 21,000 or so clones, 55% to 70% of them appearing once. Sequenced material: alloreactive CD4+ T cells from a mixed lymphocyte reaction culture, taken before intestinal transplant. Subset described: CFSE-low proliferating T cells sorted from approximately 6-day pre-transplant mixed lymphocyte reaction (GvH or HvG direction). The TCR originated in a human patient who received an intestinal transplant. This rearrangement joins TRBV5-1 to TRBJ2-5; D remains ambiguous. CDR3 region: CASSLLSVPGETQYF. CDR3 DNA sequence: TGCGCCAGCAGCTTGCTGTCAGTCCCCGGGGAGACCCAGTACTTC.